The clone carrying this TCR beta chain showed up just a few times. Each CDR3 protein gets one entry after TCRdb re-called the RT-PCR reads with MiXCR. The table has about a million distinct CDR3 sequences, more than 15% seen once. These data come from a study of patients and donors after allogeneic stem cell transplantation. CDR3 size: 13 residues. V dropped 11 bases and J dropped 5; count of bases not matched to a gene: 6. CDR1 is SGHTA, CDR2 FQGNSA, per germline. This TCR was sampled from a human donor who was either an allogeneic HSCT recipient or a stem cell or donor lymphocyte infusion donor (not recorded which). It is not recorded whose cells these are; they may come from a transplant donor. The chain recombines TRBV7-2 with TRBJ1-6, with 7 bases matching TRBD1. The material sequenced was blood, either unsorted or a sorted T cell fraction (not recorded which). In DNA, the CDR3 is TGTGCCGTCCAGGGGGGAAATAATTCACCCCTCCACTTT. Amino acid sequence: CAVQGGNNSPLHF. The complete variable domain, with remaining parts taken from reference TRBV7-2 and TRBJ1-6, reads GAGVSQSPSNKVTEKGKDVELRCDPISGHTALYWYRQSLGQGLEFLIYFQGNSAPDKSGLPSDRFSAERTGGSVSTLTIQRTQQEDSAVYLCAVQGGNNSPLHFGNGTRLTVT.